Described below is a single T cell receptor (beta chain) sequence and its context. Clones were read by immunoSEQ multiplex PCR, and TCRdb kept only the in-frame ones, dropping some. The table has some 94,000 clones, about 88% seen once. The V gene's germline CDR1 is LGHNA and CDR2 YNFKEQ. This CDR3 has 17 amino acids. V shed 3 bases, J shed 4 bases, and the junction held 6 bases outside the gene matches. This record belongs to a study of control samples from healthy donors and cancer patients. The chain combines TRBV4-2 with TRBJ2-2; 12 nucleotides line up with TRBD2. The clonotype was recovered from a woman in her forties or fifties in good health. Sequencing used blood. The CDR3, as DNA: TGTGCCAGCAGCCAGCTAGCGGGAGGGCTCCGCACCGGGGAGCTGTTTTTT. Translating it yields CASSQLAGGLRTGELFF.